The T cell receptor (beta chain) under discussion was sequenced for a study of neurological immune-mediated disorders (dated by TCRdb to about 2019). Study-wide context: The study compared peripheral blood TCR-beta repertoires of HTLV-I-associated myelopathy (HAM/TSP) patients, multiple sclerosis patients and healthy controls using UMI-based sequencing. The approximately 110 TCR-beta libraries included longitudinal samples, technical triplicates and paired sorted CD4+ and CD8+ T-cell subsets alongside PBMC samples. The cohort included about 66 subjects: about 15 with HAM/TSP, some 35 with multiple sclerosis, and some 20 healthy controls.

The germline V gene gives CDR1 as SGHRS and CDR2 as YFSETQ. The CDR3 contains 13 residues, cysteine and phenylalanine counted. Kept here is only the CDR3 DNA, which spans 39 bases and is read in frame from base 1. V ends up 6 bases short and J 8 bases short, with an unmatched junction base count of 7. This clonotype was observed a few times. This clone's antigen is unknown. No base-level quality is on record; no much larger clone is a single base apart. cDNA was synthesized by template-switch 5'RACE using a primer with a 10-nucleotide random unique molecular identifier that tagged each TCR transcript. Every sequencing run covered 15-18 subjects and yielded more than 160 million TCR-beta sequences. The RNeasy kit was used to extract total RNA. Using the KAPA Real-time Library Amplification kit, TCR-beta VDJ regions were amplified with primers for the TCR constant region and the 5'RACE anchor. A first PCR added sample indexes and Illumina adaptors, and a second PCR then raised library yield. After Ampure bead purification, the roughly 650 bp TCR product was size-selected on a 2% E-gel SizeSelection system. Before pooling, library quality was checked on a Bioanalyzer, concentration was measured with Qubit, and libraries were quantified with the Kapa Library Quantification kit. Paired-end 2 x 150 bp sequencing of the libraries was performed on an Illumina HiSeq 2500. To increase sequence diversity, about 25-31% phiX was spiked into each library pool. From the authors' description of their analysis: Quality-filtered reads were processed with the UMI-based MiGEC pipeline, and over 80% of raw TCR sequences were removed by the MiGEC pipeline during error correction. VDJ genes were aligned to IMGT germline references, and clonotypes were defined by unique CDR3 amino acid sequence plus V-J genes. VDJtools evaluated clonal expansion, Shannon diversity and CDR3 relatedness (CalcPairwiseDistances, ClusterSamples); CLCbio workbench built phylogenetic trees. A clone was classed as expanded if it had 8 or more unique UMIs, a cutoff based on coefficient-of-variation modelling across technical triplicates. TCRdb itself trimmed the public reads at Q25 with fastp, ran MiXCR and retained productive beta chains. Merged by CDR3 protein, the rows form single entries marked with the most common genes and DNA. The V and J calls here are based on TCRdb, not the publication. The sample table contains about 14,000 distinct CDR3 sequences; only one count was recorded for 10% of them. Around 23% of the sample goes to the ten largest clones.

Healthy controls were blood bank volunteers in Maryland, USA. Libraries from unsorted PBMCs were made from 2 million PBMCs kept in RNAlater at -80 degrees C until RNA extraction. Peripheral blood underwent Ficoll-Hypaque density gradient centrifugation to isolate PBMCs, which were then cryopreserved in liquid nitrogen. What the authors observed across the whole study: Expanded clones from different subjects shared no identical CDR3 amino acid sequences, which suggests that TCR-beta repertoires were private in all groups. The highest TCR clonal expansion was observed in HAM/TSP patients, whereas the lowest was observed in MS patients, even when compared with healthy controls.

This receptor chain uses TRBV5-1 and TRBJ2-3; TRBD2 agrees with 9 junctional bases. Sequencing was performed on PBMCs. The TCR sequence derives from a woman in her thirties or forties in good health. The bases read TGCGCCAGCACAAGCGGGGGGACATCTACGCAGTATTTT. Its amino acids are CASTSGGTSTQYF.